The 29 T cell receptor beta chains below all came from one sample that was sequenced in a study of OX40 agonist ivuxolimab in advanced cancers. Libraries were built with the immunoSEQ multiplex PCR assay. In TCRdb, the immuneACCESS table is reduced to in-frame sequences with V and J assigned. These tables do not hold every clone; where another copy was compared, an unresolved V gene accounts for under half, and the others remain unexplained. Present in this sample are 90,000 to 100,000 clones, approximately 95% of which were seen just once. The ten top clones hold just over 2% of the sample. The sample here was CD4+ or CD8+ T cells sorted from blood, taken in a trial of the OX40 agonist ivuxolimab. The source is an adult with an advanced solid tumor such as melanoma, head and neck, liver or kidney cancer.

V and J are TRBV4-1 and TRBJ1-6; D call uncertain. The germline gives CDR1 MGHRA, CDR2 YSYEKL. The CDR3 loop spans 12 amino acids. Trimming stripped 1 base from V and 10 bases from J, with 5 bases between. In DNA form, the CDR3 reads TGCGCCAGCAGCCAAGTGGGATCACCCCTCCACTTT. As protein: CASSQVGSPLHF.

V is TRBV11-1 and J is TRBJ2-3; D could derive from TRBD1 or TRBD2 (5 bases each). This CDR3 spans 16 amino acids. Looked up from germline, CDR1 is SGHAT and CDR2 is FQDESV (reference sequence). V lost 2 bases to trimming and J lost 6 bases, with 18 bases between them. DNA of the CDR3: TGTGCCAGCAGCTTACACAGGATCTCCTCGGGGGATACGCAGTATTTT. Protein product: CASSLHRISSGDTQYF.

The chain links TRBV7-2 to TRBJ1-1; D is unresolved. The CDR3 spans 12 residues. The V and J ends lost 4 bases and 7 bases respectively, with 10 bases between them. Germline CDR1 SGHTA, CDR2 FQGNSA. The CDR3 DNA follows: TGTGCCAGCAGCTCCCTAACAAGTGAAGCTTTCTTT. Translation: CASSSLTSEAFF.

The rearrangement joins TRBV7-9 to TRBJ2-1; no clear D. CDR1 SEHNR and CDR2 FQNEAQ come from the germline V gene (reference sequence). This CDR3 comprises 10 residues. The V end was cut by 8 bases, the J end by 6 bases, with 5 bases between. This CDR3 is CASVGNEQFF. The CDR3 nucleotides read TGTGCCAGCGTGGGCAATGAGCAGTTCTTC.

This chain joins TRBV7-6 and TRBJ1-1, with 8 bases aligning to TRBD1. CDR1 is SGHVS and CDR2 is FNYEAQ in the germline V gene. J gave up 4 bases and V 5 bases, and 6 bases lay outside the gene matches. The CDR3 contains 14 residues. The CDR3, as DNA: TGTGCCAGCAGCCTGGACAGGGCAGGCACTGAAGCTTTCTTT. Amino acid sequence: CASSLDRAGTEAFF.

V gene TRBV29-1 combines with J gene TRBJ1-2, with 8 bases that match TRBD1. This CDR3 has 18 residues. Germline V gene lookup returns CDR1 SQVTM and CDR2 ANQGSEA. The ends lost 3 bases at V and 0 bases at J; junction bases unmatched: 15. CDR3: CSVDLQGAFPGANYGYTF. For the CDR3, the DNA is TGCAGCGTTGACTTGCAGGGGGCCTTCCCAGGGGCTAACTATGGCTACACCTTC.

This clone was counted a single time. The chain combines TRBV5-1 with TRBJ1-2, with 7 bases matching TRBD1. This CDR3 contains 18 residues. The V gene end was trimmed by 3 bases and the J gene end by 0 bases; junction bases not matched to a gene: 14. From germline, CDR1 is SGHRS and CDR2 YFSETQ. This CDR3 is CASSSTRDRLKANYGYTF. DNA of the CDR3: TGCGCCAGCAGCTCGACCCGGGACAGACTAAAAGCTAACTATGGCTACACCTTC.

The chain combines TRBV9 with TRBJ1-2; tentative D call: TRBD1 (5 bases). Trimming removed 3 bases at V and 3 bases at J, with 9 bases between. CDR1 is SGDLS and CDR2 is YYNGEE in the germline V gene. CDR3 size: 13 residues. In DNA, the CDR3 is TGTGCCAGCAGCGGCGGGACGGACTATGGCTACACCTTC. Translation: CASSGGTDYGYTF. Combining the CDR3 with reference TRBV9 and TRBJ1-2 gives the whole variable domain DSGVTQTPKHLITATGQRVTLRCSPRSGDLSVYWYQQSLDQGLQFLIQYYNGEERAKGNILERFSAQQFPDLHSELNLSSLELGDSALYFCASSGGTDYGYTFGSGTRLTVV.

The chain has TRBV6-5 and TRBJ2-5; D might be TRBD2 (7 bases). The V and J ends lost 9 bases and 4 bases respectively, with 15 bases between them. CDR3 length equals 13 residues. Germline V gene lookup returns CDR1 MNHEY and CDR2 SVGAGI. CDR3 sequence: CASLGGGGETQYF. CDR3 DNA: TGTGCCAGTCTAGGGGGAGGGGGAGAGACCCAGTACTTC.

The V gene is TRBV7-9, the J gene TRBJ2-5, with D perhaps being TRBD1 or TRBD2 (7 bases each). Per the germline V gene, CDR1 is SEHNR and CDR2 is FQNEAQ (reference sequence). The CDR3 spans 17 residues. The V end lost 5 bases, the J end lost 0 bases, and 19 bases lay between the germline ends. This chain's CDR3 is CASSPGGGGWNQETQYF. CDR3 in DNA: TGTGCCAGCAGCCCGGGGGGAGGGGGCTGGAACCAAGAGACCCAGTACTTC.

Of note for this clone: Distinct nucleotide sequences in the sample also encode this CDR3. The chain links TRBV5-1 to TRBJ2-7; D is perhaps TRBD2 (6 bases). Germline values: CDR1 SGHRS, CDR2 YFSETQ. V was pared by 4 bases and J by 0 bases, with 11 bases between. The CDR3 contains 14 residues. The CDR3 spells CASSLDSGSYEQYF. Written as DNA, the CDR3 is TGCGCCAGCAGCCTCGATAGCGGCTCCTACGAGCAGTACTTC.

This chain links TRBV21-1 with TRBJ2-2; TRBD1, the table's D call, lacks a check against the DNA. TRBV21-1 is recorded as a pseudogene. This CDR3 spans 16 amino acids. The CDR3 is CASSKWGRGRTGELFF. In nucleotides, the CDR3 is TGTGCCAGCAGCAAATGGGGCAGGGGGAGAACCGGGGAGCTGTTTTTT.

The chain is built from TRBV19 and TRBJ1-1; D gene uncertain. With 5 bases removed from V and 7 bases from J, the gap between germline ends came to 11 bases. CDR3 length equals 12 residues. CDR1 and CDR2 (germline): LNHDA, SQIVND (reference sequence). The CDR3 is CASSPLSDEAFF. The CDR3 bases are TGTGCCAGTAGTCCGCTTTCGGATGAAGCTTTCTTT.

This clone was detected once. The chain carries TRBV7-9 and TRBJ2-7; 14 positions agree with TRBD2. CDR3 length: 19 residues. The trim removed 5 bases at V and 4 bases at J, leaving 16 bases unmatched. CDR1 and CDR2 (germline): SEHNR, FQNEAQ (reference sequence). The CDR3 region has the DNA TGTGCCAGCAGCGCCCGACTAGCGGGAGGGCCGGCCCGGTTATACGAGCAGTACTTC. This translates into CASSARLAGGPARLYEQYF.

The V and J genes are TRBV27 and TRBJ1-5; possibly TRBD1 for D (6 bases). V gave up 6 bases and J gave up 3 bases, with 12 bases separating them. The CDR3 spans 14 residues. From germline, CDR1 is MNHEY and CDR2 SMNVEV (reference sequence). CDR3 region: CASSTQGNNQPQHF. The CDR3 DNA reads TGTGCCAGCAGCACCCAGGGGAACAATCAGCCCCAGCATTTT.

The chain employs TRBV11-2 and TRBJ1-2; TRBD1 matches 7 bases. The CDR3 contains 16 residues. The V segment lost 3 bases and the J segment 4 bases; nucleotides outside the gene matches: 11. CDR1 is SGHAT, CDR2 FQNNGV, per germline. The CDR3 region has the DNA TGTGCCAGCAGCTTGAATCACGGGGACAGAACCTATGGCTACACCTTC. This encodes CASSLNHGDRTYGYTF.

This clone was recorded only once. This chain links TRBV4-1 with TRBJ2-1; 12 positions match TRBD2. The CDR3 consists of 17 residues. The germline V gene encodes CDR1 MGHRA and CDR2 YSYEKL. Unmatched junction bases numbered 3, after V lost 0 bases and J lost 3 bases. CDR3 nucleotide sequence: TGCGCCAGCAGCCAAGAACCTAGCGGGAGGGACTACAATGAGCAGTTCTTC. As protein: CASSQEPSGRDYNEQFF.

The rearrangement uses TRBV9 and TRBJ2-3, with 9 bases identical to TRBD2. Germline V gene sequence: CDR1 SGDLS, CDR2 YYNGEE. V lost 3 bases to trimming and J lost 0 bases; unmatched junction nucleotides: 5. The CDR3 runs to 16 residues. The CDR3 bases are TGTGCCAGCAGCGGCGGACTAGCGCCTAGCACAGATACGCAGTATTTT. Amino acids: CASSGGLAPSTDTQYF.

The J gene is TRBJ1-1, the V gene TRBV5-4, with a weak D call TRBD1 (6 bases). The V gene lost 5 bases and the J gene lost 6 bases, with 17 bases spanning the gap. The CDR3 is 14 amino acids. Germline loops: CDR1 SGHNT, CDR2 YYREEE (reference sequence). DNA of the CDR3: TGTGCCAGCAGATCCCAAGGGGGTAAGGCTGAAGCTTTCTTT. Protein sequence: CASRSQGGKAEAFF.

The chain carries TRBV5-6 and TRBJ2-3; D perhaps matches TRBD2 (5 bases). The germline V gene has CDR1 SGHDT and CDR2 YYEEEE. Trimming stripped 0 bases from V and 0 bases from J, with 11 bases between. This CDR3 comprises 16 residues. The CDR3 DNA sequence: TGTGCCAGCAGCTTGGCTCCGGGATCGAGCACAGATACGCAGTATTTT. Its protein is CASSLAPGSSTDTQYF.

This chain links TRBV19 with TRBJ1-1; possible D gene TRBD1, 5 bases. Germline CDR1 reads LNHDA; CDR2 reads SQIVND (reference sequence). The CDR3 covers 15 residues. V was clipped by 3 bases and J by 1 base, with 12 bases between them. The CDR3 DNA reads TGTGCCAGTAGTATCTCTTCGGGGCCGAACACTGAAGCTTTCTTT. Amino acid sequence: CASSISSGPNTEAFF.

The chain recombines TRBV9 with TRBJ1-2; D gene ambiguous. The CDR3 is made up of 12 amino acids. The ends were cut back, 2 bases at V and 5 bases at J, with 7 bases in the middle. The germline V gene encodes CDR1 SGDLS and CDR2 YYNGEE. CDR3 in amino acids: CASSVPGYGYTF. The CDR3 coding sequence is TGTGCCAGCAGCGTCCCGGGGTATGGCTACACCTTC.

The chain's CDR3 is CASSLVGTYEQYF. The CDR3 DNA reads TGTGCCAGCAGCTTAGTCGGTACCTACGAGCAGTACTTC. This chain joins TRBV11-2 and TRBJ2-7; no definite D call. CDR1 is SGHAT, CDR2 FQNNGV, per germline. CDR3 length equals 13 residues. V lost 1 base and J 2 bases, leaving 6 bases between the germline ends.

This clone is a singleton in its sample. The chain is built from TRBV20-1 and TRBJ2-7; no firm D call. This CDR3 region has 10 residues. Per the germline V gene, CDR1 is DFQATT and CDR2 is SNEGSKA (reference sequence). With 6 bases removed from V and 1 base from J, the gap between germline ends came to 4 bases. For the CDR3, the DNA is TGCAGTGCCCTATCCTACGAGCAGTACTTC. Its translation is CSALSYEQYF.

This chain joins TRBV5-5 and TRBJ2-1, with 12 nucleotides matching TRBD2. The V segment lost 1 base and the J segment 4 bases; nucleotides outside the gene matches: 6. Germline V lookup: CDR1 SGHKS, CDR2 YYEKEE (reference sequence). The CDR3 loop spans 17 amino acids. As DNA, the CDR3 is TGTGCCAGCAGCTTGTTCCTAGCGGGGGGGATTTACAATGAGCAGTTCTTC. This codes for CASSLFLAGGIYNEQFF.

The V call is TRBV9, the J call TRBJ2-5; no clear D. The CDR3 runs 15 residues. Between the trimmed V and J ends, which lost 4 bases and 4 bases, there was a span of 17 bases. Germline V gives CDR1 SGDLS, CDR2 YYNGEE. CDR3 DNA sequence: TGTGCCAGCAGCCCTAGGCGTGAGAGTAGAGAGACCCAGTACTTC. Translating it yields CASSPRRESRETQYF.

This clone came up a few times. The chain links TRBV4-3 to TRBJ2-2, with a weak D call TRBD1 (5 bases). CDR3 size: 15 residues. The ends were cut back, 0 bases at V and 4 bases at J, with 9 bases in the middle. Germline-derived CDR1 and CDR2 are LGHNA and YSLEER. In nucleotides, the CDR3 is TGCGCCAGCAGCCAAGACAGGGTTGGCACCGGGGAGCTGTTTTTT. This sequence encodes CASSQDRVGTGELFF.

The chain carries TRBV5-6 and TRBJ1-3; 9 bases map to TRBD1. The germline gives CDR1 SGHDT, CDR2 YYEEEE. The trim removed 4 bases at V and 4 bases at J, leaving 9 bases unmatched. The CDR3 is 16 amino acids. The CDR3 spells CASSEHRGRTGNTIYF. DNA of the CDR3: TGTGCCAGCAGCGAACACAGGGGGCGCACCGGAAACACCATATATTTT.

The gene calls are TRBV11-2 and TRBJ2-1; D is undetermined. V was clipped by 4 bases and J by 9 bases, with 16 bases between them. CDR1 SGHAT and CDR2 FQNNGV come from the germline V gene. The CDR3 has 14 amino acids. The CDR3 coding sequence is TGTGCCAGCAGCTCCCTGGTAAGTACGAGTGAGCAGTTCTTC. It is translated as CASSSLVSTSEQFF.